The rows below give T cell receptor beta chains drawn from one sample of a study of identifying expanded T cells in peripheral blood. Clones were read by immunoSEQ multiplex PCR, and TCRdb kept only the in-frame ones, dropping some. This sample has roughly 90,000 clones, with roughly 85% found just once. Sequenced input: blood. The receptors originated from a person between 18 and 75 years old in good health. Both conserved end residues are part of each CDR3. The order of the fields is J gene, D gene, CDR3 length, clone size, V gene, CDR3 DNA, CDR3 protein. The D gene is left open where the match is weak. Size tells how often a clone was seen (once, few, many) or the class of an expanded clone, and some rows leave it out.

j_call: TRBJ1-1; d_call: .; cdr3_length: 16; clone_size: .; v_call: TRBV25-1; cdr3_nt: TGTGCCAGCAGTGAATCCCTTCGTCAGGGAGAGACTGAAGCTTTCTTT; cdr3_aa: CASSESLRQGETEAFF
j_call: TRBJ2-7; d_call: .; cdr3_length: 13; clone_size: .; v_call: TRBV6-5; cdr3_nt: TGTGCCAGTGGACGGGGAAAAGCGGACGAGCAGTACTTC; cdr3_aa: CASGRGKADEQYF
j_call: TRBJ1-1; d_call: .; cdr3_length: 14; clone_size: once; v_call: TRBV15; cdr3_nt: TGTGCCACCAGCAGAGAGGGGGGGGACACTGAAGCTTTCTTT; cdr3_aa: CATSREGGDTEAFF
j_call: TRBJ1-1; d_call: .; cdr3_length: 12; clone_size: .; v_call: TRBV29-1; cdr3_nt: TGCAGCGTGAGAAGACAGGTCACTGAAGCTTTCTTT; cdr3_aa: CSVRRQVTEAFF
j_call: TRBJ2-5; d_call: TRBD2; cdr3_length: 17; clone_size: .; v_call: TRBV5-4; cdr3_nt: TGTGCCAGCAGCTCCTCTAGCGGGGGGGCCGTTCGAGAGACCCAGTACTTC; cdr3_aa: CASSSSSGGAVRETQYF
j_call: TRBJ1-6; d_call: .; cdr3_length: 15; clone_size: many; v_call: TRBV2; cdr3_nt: TGTGCCAGCAGAGAGTGGGACCACGGTAATTCACCCCTCCACTTT; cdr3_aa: CASREWDHGNSPLHF
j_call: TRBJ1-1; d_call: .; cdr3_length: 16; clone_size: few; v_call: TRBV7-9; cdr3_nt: TGTGCCAGCAGCTTAGAGGGGTCCACCCGGAACACTGAAGCTTTCTTT; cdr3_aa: CASSLEGSTRNTEAFF
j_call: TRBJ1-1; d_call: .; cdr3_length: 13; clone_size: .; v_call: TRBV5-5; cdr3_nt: TGTGCCAGCAGCCAGGGGACGCTGGGGGAAGCTTTCTTT; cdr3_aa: CASSQGTLGEAFF
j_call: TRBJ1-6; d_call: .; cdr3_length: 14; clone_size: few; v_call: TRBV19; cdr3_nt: TGTGCCAGTACCCAGGGCCTAAATAATTCACCCCTCCACTTT; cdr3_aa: CASTQGLNNSPLHF
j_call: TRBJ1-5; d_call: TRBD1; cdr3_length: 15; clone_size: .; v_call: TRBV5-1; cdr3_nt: TGCGCCAGCTGCCCCTGGGACAGGGCCAATCAGCCCCAGCATTTT; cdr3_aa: CASCPWDRANQPQHF
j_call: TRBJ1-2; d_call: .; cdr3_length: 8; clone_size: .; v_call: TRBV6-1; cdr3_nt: TGTGCCAGCAGTGAAGTAGGATTC; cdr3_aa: CASSEVGF
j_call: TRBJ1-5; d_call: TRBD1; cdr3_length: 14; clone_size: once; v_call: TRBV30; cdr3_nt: TGTGCCTGGGGCGGACAGGCCAACAATCAGCCCCAGCATTTT; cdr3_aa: CAWGGQANNQPQHF
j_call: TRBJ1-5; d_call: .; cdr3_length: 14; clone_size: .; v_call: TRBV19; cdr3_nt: TGTGCCAGTCGATCGACGCCCTTAAGGCAGCCCCAGCATTTT; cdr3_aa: CASRSTPLRQPQHF
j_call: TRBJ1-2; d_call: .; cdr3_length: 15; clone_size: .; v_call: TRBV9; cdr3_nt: TGTGCCAGCAGCGTAGGAGGGGCTTCTAACTATGGCTACACCTTC; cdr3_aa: CASSVGGASNYGYTF
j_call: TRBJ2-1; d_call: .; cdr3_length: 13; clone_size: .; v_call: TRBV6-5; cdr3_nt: TGTGCCAGCATGGGTACAACCTACAATGAGCAGTTCTTC; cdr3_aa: CASMGTTYNEQFF
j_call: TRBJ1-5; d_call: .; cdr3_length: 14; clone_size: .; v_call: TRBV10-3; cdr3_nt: TGTGCCATCAGTGGGACAAGCAGCAATCAGCCCCAGCATTTT; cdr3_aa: CAISGTSSNQPQHF